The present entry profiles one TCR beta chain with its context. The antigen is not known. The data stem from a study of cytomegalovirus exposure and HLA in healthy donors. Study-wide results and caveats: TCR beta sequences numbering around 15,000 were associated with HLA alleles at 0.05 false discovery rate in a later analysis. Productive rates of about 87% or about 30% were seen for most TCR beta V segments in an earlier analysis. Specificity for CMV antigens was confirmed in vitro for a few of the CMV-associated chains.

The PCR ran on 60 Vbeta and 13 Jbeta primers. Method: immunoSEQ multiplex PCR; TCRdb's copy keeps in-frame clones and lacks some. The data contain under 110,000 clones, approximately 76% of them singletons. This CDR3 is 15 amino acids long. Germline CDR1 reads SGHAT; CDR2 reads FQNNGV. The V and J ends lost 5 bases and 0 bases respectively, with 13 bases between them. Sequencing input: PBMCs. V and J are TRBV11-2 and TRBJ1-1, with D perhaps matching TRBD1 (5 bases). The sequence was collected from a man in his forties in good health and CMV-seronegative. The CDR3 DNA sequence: TGTGCCAGCAGCGCGACCCCAGGGATGAACACTGAAGCTTTCTTT. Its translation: CASSATPGMNTEAFF.